The sequence of this TCR beta chain was determined in a study of T cells in Graves' hyperthyroidism and ophthalmopathy. Absence of ophthalmopathy progression within 18 months defined stable Graves' hyperthyroidism. This clonotype was counted ten times or more. Regions amplified from RNA transcripts were the TCR beta CDR3 regions. TCR CDR3 underwent first-round RT-PCR with the HTBI primer set. TCRdb re-derived calls from the multiplex PCR reads in MiXCR, one entry per CDR3 protein. Among 600,000 or so distinct CDR3 sequences listed, roughly 16% were seen once. This receptor was taken from a woman aged 30 to 39 with Graves' hyperthyroidism. Sequencing used blood.

As DNA, the CDR3 is TGTGCCAGCAGTTCGGGGACAGGGGGATTAGGCGAGCAGTACTTC. It translates to CASSSGTGGLGEQYF. The V and J genes are TRBV27 and TRBJ2-7, with TRBD1 matching over 11 bases. The CDR3 length is 15 residues. CDR1 and CDR2 (germline): MNHEY, SMNVEV (reference sequence). V was pared by 4 bases and J by 6 bases, with 8 bases of the junction left unmatched.